This TCR beta chain was sequenced for a study of blood T cell repertoires in COVID-19. Across the study: Acute and convalescent COVID-19 samples came from the United States, Italy and Spain. The analysed material was cDNA or gDNA that came from T cells, B-cell-depleted T cells, or PBMCs.

The CDR3 has 12 amino acids. V lost 2 bases and J 8 bases, leaving 9 bases between the germline ends. Per germline, CDR1 MGHRA and CDR2 YSYEKL. The table lists this clone with a few counts. Assay used: immunoSEQ multiplex PCR; TCRdb lists only in-frame clones, some missing. The data show 90,000 to 120,000 clones, with 88% seen just once and 2.4% held by the top ten. Input material: peripheral blood. The TCR sequence derives from a human donor in a cohort sampled during active COVID-19. The J gene is TRBJ1-2, the V gene TRBV4-1, with D hard to call. The CDR3: CASSQTTEGYTF. Written as DNA, the CDR3 is TGCGCCAGCAGCCAAACCACTGAGGGCTACACCTTC.